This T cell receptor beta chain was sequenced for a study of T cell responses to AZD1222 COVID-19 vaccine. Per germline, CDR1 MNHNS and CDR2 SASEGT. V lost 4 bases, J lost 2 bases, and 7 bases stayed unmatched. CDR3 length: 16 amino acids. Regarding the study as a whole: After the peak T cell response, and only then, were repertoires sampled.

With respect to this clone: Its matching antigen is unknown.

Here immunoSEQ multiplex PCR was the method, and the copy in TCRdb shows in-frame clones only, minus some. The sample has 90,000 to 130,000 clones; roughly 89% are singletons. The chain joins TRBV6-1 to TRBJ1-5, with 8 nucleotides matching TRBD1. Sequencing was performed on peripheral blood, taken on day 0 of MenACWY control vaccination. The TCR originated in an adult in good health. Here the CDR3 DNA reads TGTGCCAGCAGTGGCGGACAGGGATGGGGCAATCAGCCCCAGCATTTT. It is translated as CASSGGQGWGNQPQHF.